The rows below give T cell receptor beta chains drawn from one sample of a study of T cells in Graves' hyperthyroidism and ophthalmopathy. TCRdb used MiXCR to reprocess the multiplex PCR reads, holding one entry per CDR3 protein. This table has fewer than 550,000 distinct CDR3 sequences, about 24% appearing once. Specimen: blood. The receptor source for this set is a woman in her thirties with Graves' ophthalmopathy. The conserved cysteine and the conserved F or W are not part of the CDR3 here. Part of the rows lack a size; the others show once, few, many or a class for expanded clones.

clone_size | j_call | cdr3_length | v_call | cdr3_aa
- | TRBJ1-2 | 12 | TRBV12-3/TRBV12-4 | ASSLGSRGGGYT
few | TRBJ1-1 | 14 | TRBV20-1 | SAGGQKFFLNTEAF
many | TRBJ1-1 | 11 | TRBV20-1 | SARATGAREGF
- | TRBJ1-2 | 13 | TRBV14 | ASSPSTGLTYGYT
- | TRBJ2-7 | 12 | TRBV19 | ASSMGQGLYEQY
- | TRBJ1-1 | 12 | TRBV5-6 | ASILGVMNTEAF
many | TRBJ2-7 | 12 | TRBV13 | ASSLGRPTYEQY
- | TRBJ1-2 | 14 | TRBV27 | ASSNRTALRVYGYT
many | TRBJ1-1 | 11 | TRBV20-1 | SARDLGETEAF
- | TRBJ2-7 | 13 | TRBV6-5 | ASSYPTGAIYEQY
many | TRBJ1-1 | 13 | TRBV19 | ASSMAGTRSTEAF
- | TRBJ2-7 | 17 | TRBV11-2 | ASSLGQRLRGSGTYEQY
many | TRBJ2-7 | 10 | TRBV7-2 | ASSLVAYEQY
many | TRBJ1-1 | 9 | TRBV20-1 | SGRANTEAF
few | TRBJ2-5 | 12 | TRBV4-2 | ASSQELSRETQY
many | TRBJ1-2 | 10 | TRBV2 | ATSAGDYGYT
few | TRBJ2-5 | 12 | TRBV5-1 | ASSYGARQETQY
many | TRBJ1-5 | 12 | TRBV6-1 | ASSRVGGNQPQH
many | TRBJ2-7 | 12 | TRBV20-1 | SAHQAGGLFEQY
- | TRBJ1-2 | 11 | TRBV7-9 | ASRPGGNYGYT
few | TRBJ1-1 | 12 | TRBV20-1 | SATQDRGWTEAF
many | TRBJ2-4 | 11 | TRBV13 | ASSGQGGDIQY
many | TRBJ2-7 | 11 | TRBV10-3 | AISEETAYEQY
- | TRBJ2-7 | 11 | TRBV20-1 | SARGLASYEQY
few | TRBJ1-3 | 14 | TRBV20-1 | SASAMAGRGENTIY
many | TRBJ1-3 | 14 | TRBV30 | AWSAGTGISGNTIY
few | TRBJ2-5 | 11 | TRBV10-1 | ASSEGGKETQY
many | TRBJ2-5 | 13 | TRBV15 | ATGTSGGAGETQY
many | TRBJ1-2 | 15 | TRBV6-1 | ASSEAPTAGGQYGYT
many | TRBJ2-7 | 16 | TRBV3-1 | ASSPGSSGTVSSYEQY
many | TRBJ1-1 | 12 | TRBV29-1 | SVEDRNPNTEAF
- | TRBJ1-6 | 10 | TRBV6-1 | ASGKNNSPLH